This T cell receptor beta chain appears in the sequencing data of a study of OX40 agonist ivuxolimab in advanced cancers. V shed 1 base and J shed 6 bases, with 12 bases lying between them. Germline V lookup: CDR1 SEHNR, CDR2 FQNEAQ (reference sequence). This CDR3 contains 14 residues. Method: immunoSEQ multiplex PCR; TCRdb's copy keeps in-frame clones and lacks some. The sample carries tens of thousands of clones, around 87% recorded once. V is TRBV7-9 and J is TRBJ1-2; the D gene is possibly TRBD1 (5 bases). The clonotype was recovered from an adult with an advanced solid tumor such as melanoma, head and neck, liver or kidney cancer. Sequenced material: CD4+ or CD8+ T cells sorted from blood, taken in a trial of the OX40 agonist ivuxolimab. The CDR3 is CASSLGAGNDGYTF. In DNA, the CDR3 is TGTGCCAGCAGCTTAGGGGCAGGGAACGATGGCTACACCTTC.